This T cell receptor beta chain comes out of a study of blood T cell repertoires in COVID-19. Study in general: Sites in the United States, Italy and Spain provided acute and convalescent COVID-19 samples. T cells, B-cell-depleted T cells, or PBMCs provided the cDNA or gDNA that served as material.

V trimming: 6 bases; J trimming: 4 bases; junction bases outside the gene matches: 2. This CDR3 is 13 amino acids long. The germline CDR1 and CDR2 sequences are SGHTA and FQGNSA. Original methodology: Amplification of reference gene primers provided the estimated nucleated cell counts. TCRdb's copy holds only in-frame clones and misses some; the assay was immunoSEQ multiplex PCR. V and J calls and clone size are given by that table; D and trimming were obtained from the DNA. The profile shows 150,000 to 200,000 clones, around 75% of them singletons. A few counts support this clone. This clonotype was obtained from a woman older than 75 with acute or convalescent COVID-19. The sequenced sample was peripheral blood. The chain employs TRBV7-2 and TRBJ1-3; TRBD1 matches at 8 bases. CDR3 protein: CASRRQGGNTIYF. The CDR3, as DNA: TGTGCCAGCAGACGACAGGGGGGAAACACCATATATTTT.